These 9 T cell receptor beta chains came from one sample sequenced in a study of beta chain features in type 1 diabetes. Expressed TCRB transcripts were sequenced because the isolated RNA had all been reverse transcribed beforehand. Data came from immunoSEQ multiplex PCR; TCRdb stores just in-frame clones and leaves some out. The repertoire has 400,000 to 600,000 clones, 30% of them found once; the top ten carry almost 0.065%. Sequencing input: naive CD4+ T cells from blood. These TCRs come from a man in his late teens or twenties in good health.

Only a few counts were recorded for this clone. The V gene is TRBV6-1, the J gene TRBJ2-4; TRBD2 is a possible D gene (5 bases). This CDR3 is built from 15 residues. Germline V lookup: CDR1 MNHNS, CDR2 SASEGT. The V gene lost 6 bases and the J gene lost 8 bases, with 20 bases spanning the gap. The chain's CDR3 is CASSPSRSGVDIQYF. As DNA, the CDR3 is TGTGCCAGCAGCCCAAGTAGGTCCGGGGTGGACATTCAGTACTTC.

In nucleotides, the CDR3 is TGTGCCAGCTCGACGACCGGAAAGGACAATGAGCAGTTCTTC. Its protein is CASSTTGKDNEQFF. The chain links TRBV18 to TRBJ2-1, with D hard to call. The CDR3 extends over 14 amino acids. In germline, CDR1 is KGHSH, CDR2 LQKENI. V gave up 6 bases and J gave up 5 bases, with 14 bases separating them. The variable domain in full, completed from reference TRBV18 and TRBJ2-1, reads NAGVMQNPRHLVRRRGQEARLRCSPMKGHSHVYWYRQLPEEGLKFMVYLQKENIIDESGMPKERFSAEFPKEGPSILRIQQVVRGDSAAYFCASSTTGKDNEQFFGPGTRLTVL.

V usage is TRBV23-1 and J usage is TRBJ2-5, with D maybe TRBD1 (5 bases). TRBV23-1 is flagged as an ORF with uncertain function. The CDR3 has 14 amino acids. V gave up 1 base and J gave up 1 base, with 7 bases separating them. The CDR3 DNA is TGCGCCAGCAGTCAATTCCAGGGCCAAGAGACCCAGTACTTC. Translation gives CASSQFQGQETQYF.

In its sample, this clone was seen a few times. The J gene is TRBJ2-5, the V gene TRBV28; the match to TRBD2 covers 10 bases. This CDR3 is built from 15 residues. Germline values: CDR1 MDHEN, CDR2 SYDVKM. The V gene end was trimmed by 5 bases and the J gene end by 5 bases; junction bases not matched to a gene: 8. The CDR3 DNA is TGTGCCAGCAGTCTAGCGGGAGTATTGTCGGAGACCCAGTACTTC. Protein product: CASSLAGVLSETQYF. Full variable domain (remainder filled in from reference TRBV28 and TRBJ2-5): DVKVTQSSRYLVKRTGEKVFLECVQDMDHENMFWYRQDPGLGLRLIYFSYDVKMKEKGDIPEGYSVSREKKERFSLILESASTNQTSMYLCASSLAGVLSETQYFGPGTRLLVL.

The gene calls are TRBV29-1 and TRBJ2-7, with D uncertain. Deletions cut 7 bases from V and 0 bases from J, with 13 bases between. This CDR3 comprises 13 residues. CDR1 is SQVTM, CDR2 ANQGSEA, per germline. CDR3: CSAVTPPSYEQYF. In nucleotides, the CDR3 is TGCAGCGCCGTGACTCCTCCCTCCTACGAGCAGTACTTC.

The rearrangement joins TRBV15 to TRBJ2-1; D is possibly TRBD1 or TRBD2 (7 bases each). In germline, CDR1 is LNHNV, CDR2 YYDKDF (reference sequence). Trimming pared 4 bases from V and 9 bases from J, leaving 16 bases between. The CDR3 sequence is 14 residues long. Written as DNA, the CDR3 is TGTGCCACCAGCACGGGGAGGGGGCGAGGTGAGCAGTTCTTC. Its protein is CATSTGRGRGEQFF.

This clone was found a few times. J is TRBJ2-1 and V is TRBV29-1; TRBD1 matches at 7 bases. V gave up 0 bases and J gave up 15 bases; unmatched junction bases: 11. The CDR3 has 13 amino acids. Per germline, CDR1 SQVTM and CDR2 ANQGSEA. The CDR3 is CSVEDTDRVFRFF. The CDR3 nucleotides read TGCAGCGTTGAAGATACTGACAGGGTGTTCAGGTTCTTC.

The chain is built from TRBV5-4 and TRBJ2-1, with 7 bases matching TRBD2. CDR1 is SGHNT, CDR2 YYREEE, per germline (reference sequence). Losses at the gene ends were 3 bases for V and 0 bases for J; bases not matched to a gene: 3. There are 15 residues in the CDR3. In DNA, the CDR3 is TGTGCCAGCAGCTCCTCGGGGGGCTCCTACAATGAGCAGTTCTTC. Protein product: CASSSSGGSYNEQFF. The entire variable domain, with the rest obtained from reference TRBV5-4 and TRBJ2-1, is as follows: ETGVTQSPTHLIKTRGQQVTLRCSSQSGHNTVSWYQQALGQGPQFIFQYYREEENGRGNFPPRFSGLQFPNYSSELNVNALELDDSALYLCASSSSGGSYNEQFFGPGTRLTVL.

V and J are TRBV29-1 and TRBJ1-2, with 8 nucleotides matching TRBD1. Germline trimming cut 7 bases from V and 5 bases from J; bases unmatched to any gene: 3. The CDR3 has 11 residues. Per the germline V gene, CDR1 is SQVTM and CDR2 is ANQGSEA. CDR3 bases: TGCAGCGCGGGACAGGTGTATGGCTACACCTTC. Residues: CSAGQVYGYTF.